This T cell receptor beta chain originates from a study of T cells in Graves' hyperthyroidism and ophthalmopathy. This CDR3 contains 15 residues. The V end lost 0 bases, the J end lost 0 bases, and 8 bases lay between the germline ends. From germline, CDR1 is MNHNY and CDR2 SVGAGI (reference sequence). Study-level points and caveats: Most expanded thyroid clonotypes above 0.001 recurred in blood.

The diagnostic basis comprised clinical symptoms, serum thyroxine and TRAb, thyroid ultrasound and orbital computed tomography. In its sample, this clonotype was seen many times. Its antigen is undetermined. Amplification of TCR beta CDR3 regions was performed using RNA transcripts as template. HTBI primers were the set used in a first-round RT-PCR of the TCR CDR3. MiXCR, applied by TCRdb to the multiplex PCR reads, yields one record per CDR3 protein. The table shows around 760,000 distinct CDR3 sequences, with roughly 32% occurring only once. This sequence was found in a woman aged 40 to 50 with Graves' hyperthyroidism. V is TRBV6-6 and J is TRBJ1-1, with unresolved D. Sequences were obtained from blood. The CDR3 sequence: CASSYSTNLNTEAFF. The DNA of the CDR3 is TGTGCCAGCAGTTACTCGACCAATTTGAACACTGAAGCTTTCTTT.